A single count supports the clone carrying this TCR beta chain. The sample is drawn from a study of blood T cell repertoires in COVID-19. Looking at the study overall: Samples representing acute and convalescent COVID-19 were sourced from the United States, Italy and Spain.

The CDR3 runs 14 residues. The ends were cut back, 2 bases at V and 7 bases at J, with 12 bases in the middle. CDR1 and CDR2 from the germline V gene are SGHAT and FQNNGV. Libraries were prepared by immunoSEQ multiplex PCR; TCRdb keeps only in-frame clonotypes and omits some of them. The data hold about 150,000 clones, with 75% to 90% observed a single time. Those who participated ranged in age from roughly 18 to 100 years and resided in under 25 US areas. Cohort assignment relied on participant-reported clinical history. The sample consisted of PBMCs or T cells enriched from blood (not recorded which). This rearrangement joins TRBV11-2 to TRBJ2-1; D call uncertain. This receptor was obtained from a woman aged 40 to 50 who had been exposed to COVID-19. In DNA form, the CDR3 reads TGTGCCAGCAGCTTAATGGTGGGCTGGAATGAGCAGTTCTTC. It is translated as CASSLMVGWNEQFF.